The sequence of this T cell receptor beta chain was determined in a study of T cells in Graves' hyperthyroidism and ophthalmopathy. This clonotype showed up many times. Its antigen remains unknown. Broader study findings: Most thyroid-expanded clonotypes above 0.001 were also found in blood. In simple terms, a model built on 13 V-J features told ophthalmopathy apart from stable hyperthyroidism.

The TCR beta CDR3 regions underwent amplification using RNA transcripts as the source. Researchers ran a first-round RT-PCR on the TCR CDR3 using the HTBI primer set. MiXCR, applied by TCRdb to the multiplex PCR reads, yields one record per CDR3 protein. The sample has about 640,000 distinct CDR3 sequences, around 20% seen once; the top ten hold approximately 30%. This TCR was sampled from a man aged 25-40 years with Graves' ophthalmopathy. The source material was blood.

CDR3 residues: CASSPQGGGRFYEQYF. The CDR3 coding sequence is TGTGCCAGCTCACCCCAAGGTGGCGGGAGATTCTACGAGCAGTACTTC. V usage is TRBV18 and J usage is TRBJ2-7; 7 nucleotides match TRBD2. Germline values: CDR1 KGHSH, CDR2 LQKENI. With V trimmed by 3 bases and J by 3 bases, 11 bases remained unmatched. CDR3 length: 16 residues.